One and the same sample provided the 21 T cell receptor beta chains below, sequenced in a study of T cell repertoires in cytomegalovirus infection. Via MiXCR, TCRdb re-called the reads, giving one row per CDR3 protein. The profile shows 350,000 to 550,000 distinct CDR3 sequences, approximately 32% of them singletons. Sequenced input: PBMCs. All receptors derive from a human donor in good health (CMV status not recorded). Some clones in this sample may be carry-over from other donors' samples.

The chain recombines TRBV27 with TRBJ1-2; TRBD1 agrees at 8 bases. CDR3 length: 12 residues. With V trimmed by 5 bases and J by 8 bases, 4 bases remained unmatched. Germline V gene sequence: CDR1 MNHEY, CDR2 SMNVEV (reference sequence). The CDR3 nucleotides are TGTGCCAGCAGTACCCGGACAGGGGGCTACACCTTC. It codes for CASSTRTGGYTF.

This clonotype was seen more than once but under ten times. This chain joins TRBV12-3 or TRBV12-4 and TRBJ1-1; D unresolved. V lost 4 bases and J 0 bases, leaving 12 bases between the germline ends. This CDR3 region has 15 residues. The CDR3 DNA reads as TGTGCCAGCAGTTCGTCGGCACGTTTGAACACTGAAGCTTTCTTT. Its protein is CASSSSARLNTEAFF.

This clonotype turned up a few times. This rearrangement joins TRBV20-1 to TRBJ2-1; 7 bases fit TRBD2. Losses at the gene ends were 4 bases for V and 5 bases for J; bases not matched to a gene: 5. This CDR3 is built from 13 residues. CDR1 and CDR2 (germline): DFQATT, SNEGSKA (reference sequence). For the CDR3, the DNA is TGCAGTGCTAACGGTGGACTAGACAATGAGCAGTTCTTC. This encodes CSANGGLDNEQFF.

This clonotype has ten or more counts. CDR3 sequence reads: CASSLKSPSYEQYF. Written as DNA, the CDR3 is TGTGCCAGCAGCTTAAAATCCCCCAGTTACGAGCAGTACTTC. The chain employs TRBV7-9 and TRBJ2-7, with D uncertain. The length of the CDR3 is 14 residues. Trimming stripped 2 bases from V and 4 bases from J, with 12 bases between. From germline, CDR1 is SEHNR and CDR2 FQNEAQ (reference sequence).

This clonotype showed up just a few times. This sequence joins TRBV20-1 and TRBJ2-2; TRBD2 agrees at 9 bases. There are 15 residues in the CDR3. J gave up 3 bases and V 6 bases, and 8 bases lay outside the gene matches. The germline V gene has CDR1 DFQATT and CDR2 SNEGSKA (reference sequence). CDR3 bases: TGCAGTGCGGCCCGGACTAGCGCATACACCGGGGAGCTGTTTTTT. Translating it yields CSAARTSAYTGELFF.

This chain uses TRBV20-1 with TRBJ2-3, with D perhaps matching TRBD1 (5 bases). Trimming stripped 2 bases from V and 2 bases from J, with 8 bases between. From germline, CDR1 is DFQATT and CDR2 SNEGSKA (reference sequence). The CDR3 is made up of 13 amino acids. Written as DNA, the CDR3 is TGCAGTGCTAGACCAGGGCACACAGATACGCAGTATTTT. This codes for CSARPGHTDTQYF.

The V call is TRBV7-6, the J call TRBJ2-5; D is ambiguous. CDR3 size: 13 residues. Germline CDR1 SGHVS, CDR2 FNYEAQ. V dropped 1 base and J dropped 4 bases, with 7 bases sitting between them. For the CDR3, the DNA is TGTGCCAGCAGCTTAGACACTCTAGAGACCCAGTACTTC. It codes for CASSLDTLETQYF.

The gene calls are TRBV3-1 and TRBJ2-7; D unresolved. This CDR3 has 12 amino acids. V was pared by 0 bases and J by 9 bases, with 9 bases between. The germline V gene encodes CDR1 LGHDT and CDR2 YNNKEL (reference sequence). CDR3 residues: CASSQDEVVQYF. CDR3 nucleotides: TGTGCCAGCAGCCAAGATGAGGTTGTGCAGTACTTC.

This clonotype was counted only a few times. The V and J genes are TRBV6-2 or TRBV6-3 and TRBJ2-3; TRBD2 aligns across 7 bases. In germline, CDR1 is MNHEY, CDR2 SVGEGT. The CDR3 covers 13 residues. With V trimmed by 8 bases and J by 2 bases, 4 bases remained unmatched. The CDR3 sequence: CASQRGNTDTQYF. The CDR3 DNA sequence: TGTGCCAGCCAGCGGGGTAACACAGATACGCAGTATTTT.

This clonotype was found many times. The chain links TRBV7-6 to TRBJ2-3; D tentatively fits TRBD1 or TRBD2 (6 bases each). Looked up from germline, CDR1 is SGHVS and CDR2 is FNYEAQ. Deletions cut 2 bases from V and 4 bases from J, with 16 bases between. This CDR3 contains 16 residues. Here the CDR3 DNA reads TGTGCCAGCAGCTTAACAGGGAGGACCGGAGCAGATACGCAGTATTTT. Translated, it gives CASSLTGRTGADTQYF.

As to this clonotype: A much larger clone sits a single nucleotide away, making a read error possible. V is TRBV12-3 or TRBV12-4 and J is TRBJ1-1, with D perhaps matching TRBD1 (6 bases). Trimming cost V 7 bases and J 9 bases, with 18 bases left between them. The CDR3 is 13 amino acids. CDR3 loop: CASMAWTAMKAFF. The CDR3 DNA is TGTGCCAGCATGGCGTGGACAGCGATGAAAGCTTTCTTT.

CDR3 sequence reads: CASRGQGGVQPQHF. DNA of the CDR3: TGTGCCAGCAGGGGACAGGGAGGGGTTCAGCCCCAGCATTTT. The V gene is TRBV6-1, the J gene TRBJ1-5; 9 positions match TRBD1. Germline CDR1 is MNHNS and CDR2 is SASEGT. The CDR3 sequence is 14 residues long. V lost 6 bases and J lost 6; bases outside the gene matches: 6.

The chain combines TRBV5-4 with TRBJ2-5; D possibly matches TRBD1 or TRBD2 (5 bases each). The CDR3 totals 15 residues. V dropped 6 bases and J dropped 5 bases, with 20 bases sitting between them. Germline V gene sequence: CDR1 SGHNT, CDR2 YYREEE (reference sequence). The chain's CDR3 is CASNPGWAGSETQYF. Here the CDR3 DNA reads TGTGCCAGCAACCCCGGGTGGGCAGGGAGTGAGACCCAGTACTTC. Full variable domain (rest looked up from reference TRBV5-4 and TRBJ2-5): ETGVTQSPTHLIKTRGQQVTLRCSSQSGHNTVSWYQQALGQGPQFIFQYYREEENGRGNFPPRFSGLQFPNYSSELNVNALELDDSALYLCASNPGWAGSETQYFGPGTRLLVL.

This clonotype was observed a few times. The genes are TRBV24-1 and TRBJ1-1, with 7 bases identical to TRBD1. This CDR3 region has 15 residues. Germline V lookup: CDR1 KGHDR, CDR2 SFDVKD. V was pared by 4 bases and J by 8 bases, with 12 bases of the junction left unmatched. The CDR3 loop is CATSDYRGGKREAFF. CDR3 sequence (DNA): TGTGCCACCAGTGACTACAGGGGTGGCAAGCGCGAAGCTTTCTTT.

A note on this clonotype: Likely a read error: the CDR3 ends without its conserved phenylalanine or tryptophan. V is TRBV12-3 or TRBV12-4 and J is TRBJ1-2, with D perhaps matching TRBD1 (6 bases). The ends were cut back, 7 bases at V and 5 bases at J, with 11 bases in the middle. This CDR3 has 12 amino acids. The CDR3 DNA is TGTGCCAGCACCGTACAGGGTTATGGCTACACCTCC. Amino acid sequence: CASTVQGYGYTS.

The table lists this clonotype with many counts. V usage is TRBV7-3 and J usage is TRBJ1-5, with D possibly being TRBD1 (6 bases). The CDR3 consists of 15 residues. Trimming shortened V by 6 bases and J by 3 bases, and 15 bases separated the two germline ends. Per germline, CDR1 SGHTA and CDR2 FQGTGA. CDR3 sequence (DNA): TGTGCCAGCAGATCTAACCGGGACACCAATCAGCCCCAGCATTTT. It specifies CASRSNRDTNQPQHF.

About this clonotype: One junction end disagrees with the germline gene, perhaps due to a read error. CDR3 DNA sequence: TGTGCCAGAAGCTTAAAAGGGGACACTGAAGCTTTCTTT. Its translation: CARSLKGDTEAFF. The V gene is TRBV7-3, the J gene TRBJ1-1, with a tentative D call TRBD1 (5 bases). There are 13 residues in the CDR3. Germline V CDR1 and CDR2: SGHTA, FQGTGA.

Remarks on this clonotype: The CDR3 does not end in the conserved phenylalanine or tryptophan, so this is likely a read error. CDR3 DNA sequence: TGTGCCAGCAGGATCAGGAGCACAGATACGCAGTATTGT. Its protein is CASRIRSTDTQYC. The V and J genes are TRBV6-2 or TRBV6-3 and TRBJ2-3; D remains ambiguous. Trimming left V 6 bases short and J 0 bases short, with 7 bases between. Germline lookup yields CDR1 MNHEY and CDR2 SVGEGT. The CDR3 runs 13 residues.

V is TRBV19 and J is TRBJ2-7; D is unresolved. Per the germline V gene, CDR1 is LNHDA and CDR2 is SQIVND (reference sequence). V lost 9 bases, J lost 5 bases, and 14 bases lay in between. This CDR3 is 12 amino acids long. The CDR3 DNA follows: TGTGCCAGCTCCCCCCGGAGCAACGAGCAGTACTTC. Protein sequence: CASSPRSNEQYF. Full variable domain (outside the CDR3, taken from reference TRBV19 and TRBJ2-7): DGGITQSPKYLFRKEGQNVTLSCEQNLNHDAMYWYRQDPGQGLRLIYYSQIVNDFQKGDIAEGYSVSREKKESFPLTVTSAQKNPTAFYLCASSPRSNEQYFGPGTRLTVT.

The sample holds a few counts of this clonotype. This chain joins TRBV6-5 and TRBJ2-5; 8 positions agree with TRBD2. There are 14 residues in the CDR3. The trim removed 5 bases at V and 1 base at J, leaving 3 bases unmatched. Germline CDR1 MNHEY, CDR2 SVGAGI. CDR3: CASSPGGAQETQYF. In DNA, the CDR3 is TGTGCCAGCAGTCCCGGGGGGGCCCAAGAGACCCAGTACTTC.

This clonotype has only a few counts. This chain joins TRBV5-4 and TRBJ2-2; D is ambiguous. This CDR3 is built from 15 residues. Germline V gene sequence: CDR1 SGHNT, CDR2 YYREEE (reference sequence). V was clipped by 0 bases and J by 0 bases, with 6 bases between them. CDR3 sequence reads: CASSLVSSNTGELFF. CDR3 DNA sequence: TGTGCCAGCAGCTTGGTCAGCTCGAACACCGGGGAGCTGTTTTTT.